This TCR beta chain was identified in a study of radiation and T cells in renal cell carcinoma. Measured with immunoSEQ multiplex PCR; TCRdb has only the in-frame clones, and not every one. The data show around 140,000 clones, approximately 87% seen once. Time point indicated: baseline pretreatment blood. Treatment meaning: 15 Gy SBRT to primary tumor, nephrectomy 4 weeks later. CDR1 and CDR2 (germline): LGHNA, YSLEER. The CDR3 has 15 residues. Deletions cut 2 bases from V and 4 bases from J, with 12 bases between. This clone appeared once. The rearrangement joins TRBV4-3 to TRBJ2-4; possible D gene TRBD2, 6 bases. The starting material was blood, obtained from a patient whose treatment included radiotherapy and nephrectomy. This clonotype was sampled from a woman aged 50 to 65 with renal cell carcinoma. CDR3 DNA: TGCGCCAGCAGCCAAATCGGGGGAATGAAAAACATTCAGTACTTC. Protein: CASSQIGGMKNIQYF.